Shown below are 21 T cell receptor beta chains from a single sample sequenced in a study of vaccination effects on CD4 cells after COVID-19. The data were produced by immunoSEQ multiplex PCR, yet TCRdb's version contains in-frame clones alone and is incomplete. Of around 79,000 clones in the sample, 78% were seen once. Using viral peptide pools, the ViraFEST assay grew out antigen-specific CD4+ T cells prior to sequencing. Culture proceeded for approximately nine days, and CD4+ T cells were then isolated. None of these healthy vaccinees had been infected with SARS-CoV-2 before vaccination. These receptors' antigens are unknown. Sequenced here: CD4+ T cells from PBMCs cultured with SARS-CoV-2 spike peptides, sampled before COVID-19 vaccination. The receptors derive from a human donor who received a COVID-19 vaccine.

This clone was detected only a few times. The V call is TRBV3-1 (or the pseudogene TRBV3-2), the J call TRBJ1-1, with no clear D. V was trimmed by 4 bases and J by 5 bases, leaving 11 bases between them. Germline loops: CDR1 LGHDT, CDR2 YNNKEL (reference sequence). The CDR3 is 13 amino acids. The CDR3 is CASSRRGSTEAFF. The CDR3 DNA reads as TGTGCCAGCAGCCGGCGAGGATCTACTGAAGCTTTCTTT.

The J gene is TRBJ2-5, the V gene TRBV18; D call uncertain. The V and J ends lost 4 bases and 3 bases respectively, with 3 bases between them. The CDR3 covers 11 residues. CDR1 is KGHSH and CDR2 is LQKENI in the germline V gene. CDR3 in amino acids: CASSQKETQYF. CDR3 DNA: TGTGCCAGCTCACAGAAAGAGACCCAGTACTTC.

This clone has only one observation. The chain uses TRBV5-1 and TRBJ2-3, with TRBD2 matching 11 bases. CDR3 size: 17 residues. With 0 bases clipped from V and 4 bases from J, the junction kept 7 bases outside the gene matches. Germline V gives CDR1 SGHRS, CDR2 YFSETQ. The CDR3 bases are TGCGCCAGCAGCTTGGGTGGTAGCGGGGGGGCAGCAGATACGCAGTATTTT. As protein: CASSLGGSGGAADTQYF.

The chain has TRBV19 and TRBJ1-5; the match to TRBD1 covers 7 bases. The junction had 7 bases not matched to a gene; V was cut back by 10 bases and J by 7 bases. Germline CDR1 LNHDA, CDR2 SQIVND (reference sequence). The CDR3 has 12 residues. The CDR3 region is CATEGARQPQHF. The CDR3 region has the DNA TGTGCCACCGAGGGGGCGAGGCAGCCCCAGCATTTT.

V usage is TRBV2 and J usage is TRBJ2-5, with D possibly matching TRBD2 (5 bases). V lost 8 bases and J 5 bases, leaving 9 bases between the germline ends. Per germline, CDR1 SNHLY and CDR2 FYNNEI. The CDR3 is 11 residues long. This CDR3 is CASQRTETQYF. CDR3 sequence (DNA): TGTGCCAGCCAGCGGACCGAGACCCAGTACTTC.

The CDR3: CASSPGTSYEKLFF. CDR3 nucleotide sequence: TGTGCCAGCAGTCCCGGGACATCCTATGAAAAACTGTTTTTT. V and J are TRBV6-5 and TRBJ1-4; a weak D match, TRBD1 (6 bases). V was shortened by 5 bases and J by 6 bases, with 13 bases between the two germline ends. Germline V gives CDR1 MNHEY, CDR2 SVGAGI. The length of the CDR3 is 14 residues.

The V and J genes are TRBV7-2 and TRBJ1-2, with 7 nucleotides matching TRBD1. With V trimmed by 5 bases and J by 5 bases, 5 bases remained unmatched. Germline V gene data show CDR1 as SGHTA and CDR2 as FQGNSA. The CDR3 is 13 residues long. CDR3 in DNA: TGTGCCAGCAGCCAGGGACAGCTTTATGGCTACACCTTC. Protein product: CASSQGQLYGYTF.

The CDR3 bases are TGTGCCAGCAGCGGGACAGGGGTTGGCTACACCTTC. As protein: CASSGTGVGYTF. The rearrangement uses TRBV6-5 and TRBJ1-2, with 10 positions matching TRBD1. Germline CDR1 and CDR2: MNHEY and SVGAGI. CDR3 length: 12 amino acids. J was trimmed by 7 bases and V by 6 bases; bases with no gene match: 2.

The CDR3 DNA reads as TGCGCCAGCAGCCAAGAAGGGGGGCGGGCGGCCACGACAGATACGCAGTATTTT. Amino acids: CASSQEGGRAATTDTQYF. The genes are TRBV4-1 and TRBJ2-3; D tentatively fits TRBD1 or TRBD2 (6 bases each). This CDR3 spans 18 amino acids. Germline V gene data show CDR1 as MGHRA and CDR2 as YSYEKL. Trimming left V 0 bases short and J 3 bases short, with 19 bases between.

Written as DNA, the CDR3 is TGTGCCAGCAGCCCTATGGGGGGGACAGATACGCAGTATTTT. This sequence encodes CASSPMGGTDTQYF. The chain couples TRBV11-2 to TRBJ2-3; 7 bases line up with TRBD2. Germline CDR1 and CDR2: SGHAT and FQNNGV. This CDR3 is 14 amino acids long. Trimming took 5 bases from V and 3 from J; bases not matched to a gene: 5.

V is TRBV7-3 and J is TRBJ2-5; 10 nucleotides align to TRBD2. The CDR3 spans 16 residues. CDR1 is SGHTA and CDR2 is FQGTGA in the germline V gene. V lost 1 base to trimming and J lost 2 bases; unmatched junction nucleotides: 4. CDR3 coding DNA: TGTGCCAGCAGCTTAAGTAGCGGGGGGTATCAAGAGACCCAGTACTTC. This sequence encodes CASSLSSGGYQETQYF. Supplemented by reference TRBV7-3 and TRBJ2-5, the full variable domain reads GAGVSQTPSNKVTEKGKYVELRCDPISGHTALYWYRQSLGQGPEFLIYFQGTGAADDSGLPNDRFFAVRPEGSVSTLKIQRTERGDSAVYLCASSLSSGGYQETQYFGPGTRLLVL.

CDR3 sequence (DNA): TGTGCCAGCTCAGGGCAGGGCCATAATTCACCCCTCCACTTT. This sequence encodes CASSGQGHNSPLHF. The rearrangement uses TRBV18 and TRBJ1-6, with a weak D call TRBD1 (5 bases). The CDR3 is 14 residues long. Germline lookup yields CDR1 KGHSH and CDR2 LQKENI. Trimming pared 5 bases from V and 5 bases from J, leaving 10 bases between.

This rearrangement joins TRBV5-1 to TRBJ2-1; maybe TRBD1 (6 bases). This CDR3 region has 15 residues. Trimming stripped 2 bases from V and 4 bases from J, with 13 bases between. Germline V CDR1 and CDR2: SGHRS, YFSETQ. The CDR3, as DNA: TGCGCCAGCAGCTTCGACAGGCTGTTTTACAATGAGCAGTTCTTC. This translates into CASSFDRLFYNEQFF.

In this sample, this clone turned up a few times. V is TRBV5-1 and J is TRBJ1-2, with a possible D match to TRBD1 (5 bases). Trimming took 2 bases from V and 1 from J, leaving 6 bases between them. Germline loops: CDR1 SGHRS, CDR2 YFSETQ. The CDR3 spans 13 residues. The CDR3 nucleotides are TGCGCCAGCAGCTTCGACAGTAACTATGGCTACACCTTC. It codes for CASSFDSNYGYTF.

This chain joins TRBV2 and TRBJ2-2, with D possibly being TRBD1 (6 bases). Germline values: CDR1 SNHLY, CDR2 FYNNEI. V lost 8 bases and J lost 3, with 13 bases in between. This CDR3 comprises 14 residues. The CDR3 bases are TGTGCCAGCCGCGTGGGGGCCCACACCGGGGAGCTGTTTTTT. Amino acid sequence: CASRVGAHTGELFF.

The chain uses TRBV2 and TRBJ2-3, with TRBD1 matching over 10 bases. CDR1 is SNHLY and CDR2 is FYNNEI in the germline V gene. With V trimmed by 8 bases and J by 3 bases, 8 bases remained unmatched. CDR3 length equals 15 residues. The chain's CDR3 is CASVMRTGGTDTQYF. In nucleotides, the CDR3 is TGTGCCAGCGTAATGAGGACAGGGGGTACAGATACGCAGTATTTT.

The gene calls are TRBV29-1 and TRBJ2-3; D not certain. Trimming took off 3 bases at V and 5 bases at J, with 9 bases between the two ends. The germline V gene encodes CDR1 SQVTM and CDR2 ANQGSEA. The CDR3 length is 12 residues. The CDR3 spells CSVEVWGDTQYF. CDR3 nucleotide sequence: TGCAGCGTTGAGGTATGGGGAGATACGCAGTATTTT.

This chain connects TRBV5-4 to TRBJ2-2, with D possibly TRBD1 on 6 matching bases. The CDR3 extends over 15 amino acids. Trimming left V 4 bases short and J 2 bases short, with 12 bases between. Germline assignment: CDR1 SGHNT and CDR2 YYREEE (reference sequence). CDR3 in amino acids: CASSPTGTNTGELFF. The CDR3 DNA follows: TGTGCCAGCAGCCCAACTGGGACAAACACCGGGGAGCTGTTTTTT.

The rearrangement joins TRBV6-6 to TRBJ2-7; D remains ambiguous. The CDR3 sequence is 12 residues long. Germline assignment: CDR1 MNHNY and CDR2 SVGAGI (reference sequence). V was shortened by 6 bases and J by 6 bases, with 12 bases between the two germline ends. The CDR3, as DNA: TGTGCCAGCAGCACCAAACAGAGCGAGCAGTACGTC. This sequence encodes CASSTKQSEQYV.

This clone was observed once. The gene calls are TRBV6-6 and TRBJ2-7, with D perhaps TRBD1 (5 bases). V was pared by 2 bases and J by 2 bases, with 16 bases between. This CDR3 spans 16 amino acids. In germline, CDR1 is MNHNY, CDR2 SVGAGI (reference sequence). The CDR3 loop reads CASSYGQGRSTYEQYV. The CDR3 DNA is TGTGCCAGCAGTTACGGGCAGGGCCGTTCCACCTACGAGCAGTACGTC.

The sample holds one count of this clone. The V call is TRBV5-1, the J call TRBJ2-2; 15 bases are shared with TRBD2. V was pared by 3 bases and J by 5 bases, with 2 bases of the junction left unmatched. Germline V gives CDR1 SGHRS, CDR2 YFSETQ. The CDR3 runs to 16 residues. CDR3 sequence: CASSSGTSGGTGELFF. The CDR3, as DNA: TGCGCCAGCAGCTCTGGGACTAGCGGGGGGACCGGGGAGCTGTTTTTT.